What follows is one TCR beta chain and its context. This CDR3 has 15 residues. This entry belongs to a study of monozygotic twins with inflammatory bowel disease. TCRdb re-called the 5' RACE reads and catalogs CDR3 proteins one per entry, DNA excluded. The sample has approximately 200,000 distinct CDR3 sequences, and its top ten clones hold roughly 1.7%. The chain has TRBV12-3 or TRBV12-4 and TRBJ2-7; TCRdb outputs TRBD1, but without DNA this stays unchecked. The source of this sequence is a human donor with ulcerative colitis or Crohn's disease, or a healthy co-twin of an affected twin (not recorded which). The source material was blood. This chain's CDR3 is CASSRSGQASYEQYF.